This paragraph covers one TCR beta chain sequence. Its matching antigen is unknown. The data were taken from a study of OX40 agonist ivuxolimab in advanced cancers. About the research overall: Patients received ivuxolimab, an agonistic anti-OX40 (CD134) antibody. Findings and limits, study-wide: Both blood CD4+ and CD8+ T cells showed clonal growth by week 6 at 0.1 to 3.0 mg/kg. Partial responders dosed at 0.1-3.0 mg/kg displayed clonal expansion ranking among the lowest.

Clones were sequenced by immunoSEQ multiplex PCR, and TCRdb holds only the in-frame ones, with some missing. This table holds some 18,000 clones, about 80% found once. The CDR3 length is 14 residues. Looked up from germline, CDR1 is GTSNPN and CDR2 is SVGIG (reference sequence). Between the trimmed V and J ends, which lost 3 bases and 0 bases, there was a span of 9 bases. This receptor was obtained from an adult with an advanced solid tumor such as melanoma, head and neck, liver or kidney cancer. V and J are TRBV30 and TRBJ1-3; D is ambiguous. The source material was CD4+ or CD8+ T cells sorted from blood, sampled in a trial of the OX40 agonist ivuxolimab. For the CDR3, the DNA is TGTGCCTGGAGGACCACTGGCTCTGGAAACACCATATATTTT. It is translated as CAWRTTGSGNTIYF.